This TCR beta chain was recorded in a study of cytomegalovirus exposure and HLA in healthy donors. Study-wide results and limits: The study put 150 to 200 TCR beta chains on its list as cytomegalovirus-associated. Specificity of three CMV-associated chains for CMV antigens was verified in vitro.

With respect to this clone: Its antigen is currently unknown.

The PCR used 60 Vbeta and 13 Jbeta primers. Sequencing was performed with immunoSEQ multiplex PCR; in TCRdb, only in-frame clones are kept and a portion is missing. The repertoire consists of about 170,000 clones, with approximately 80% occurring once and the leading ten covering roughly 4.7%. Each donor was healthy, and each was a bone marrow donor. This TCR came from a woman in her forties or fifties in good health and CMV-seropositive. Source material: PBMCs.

The CDR3 spells CASSLQLSGSTGELFF. CDR3 nucleotide sequence: TGTGCCAGCAGCTTACAACTCAGCGGGAGCACCGGGGAGCTGTTTTTT. The V gene is TRBV7-6, the J gene TRBJ2-2, with 8 bases identical to TRBD2. The CDR3 consists of 16 residues. J lost 4 bases, V lost 2 bases, and 6 bases had no gene match. Per the germline V gene, CDR1 is SGHVS and CDR2 is FNYEAQ.